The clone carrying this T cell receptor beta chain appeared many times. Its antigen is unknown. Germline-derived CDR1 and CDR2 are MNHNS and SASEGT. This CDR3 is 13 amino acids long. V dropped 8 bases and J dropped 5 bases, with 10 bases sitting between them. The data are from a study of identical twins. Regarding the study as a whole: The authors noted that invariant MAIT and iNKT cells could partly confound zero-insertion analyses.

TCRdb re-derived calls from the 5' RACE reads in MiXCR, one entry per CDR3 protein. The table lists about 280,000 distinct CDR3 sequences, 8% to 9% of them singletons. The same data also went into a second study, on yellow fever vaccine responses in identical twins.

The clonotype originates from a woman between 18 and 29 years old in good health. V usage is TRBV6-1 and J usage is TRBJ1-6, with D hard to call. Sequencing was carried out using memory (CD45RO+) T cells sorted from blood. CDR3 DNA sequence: TGTGCCAGCGCTCGACTGGATAATTCACCCCTCCACTTT. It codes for CASARLDNSPLHF.